Listed below are T cell receptor beta chains from one sample, sequenced in a study of T cell repertoires in cytomegalovirus infection. From the reads, TCRdb called clonotypes with MiXCR, one entry per CDR3 protein. The sample has around 100,000 distinct CDR3 sequences, around a quarter seen once. Source material: CD8+ T cells from PBMCs. The source is a human donor in good health (CMV status not recorded). Some clones in this sample may be carry-over from other donors' samples. CDR3s include the opening cysteine and the closing phenylalanine or tryptophan. A D gene is named only where the DNA matches it firmly. Not every row has a clone size; where given, it reads once, few, many or a size class.

DNA: TGTGCCAGCAGCATCCTCGACCACAGGCGATCCTACGAGCAGTACTTC
CDR3: CASSILDHRRSYEQYF
D: .
size: once
J: TRBJ2-7
V: TRBV6-6

DNA: TGTGCCAGTAGTATAGGCAATGAGCAGTTCTTC
CDR3: CASSIGNEQFF
D: .
size: .
J: TRBJ2-1
V: TRBV19

DNA: TGTGCCAGCAGCCCGGGACACGGAAAAGAAGCTTTCTTT
CDR3: CASSPGHGKEAFF
D: .
size: .
J: TRBJ1-1
V: TRBV28

DNA: TGTGCCAGTAGTACAGGGTCCACTGAAGCTTTCTTT
CDR3: CASSTGSTEAFF
D: .
size: .
J: TRBJ1-1
V: TRBV19

DNA: TGTGCCAGCAGCTTCCCATACAATGAGCAGTTCTTC
CDR3: CASSFPYNEQFF
D: .
size: many
J: TRBJ2-1
V: TRBV7-2

DNA: TGTGCCAGCAGCTTAACTGACGAGCAGTACTTC
CDR3: CASSLTDEQYF
D: .
size: many
J: TRBJ2-7
V: TRBV7-9

DNA: TGTGCCAGCCGGGACCAGAGCAATCAGCCCCAGCATTTT
CDR3: CASRDQSNQPQHF
D: .
size: .
J: TRBJ1-5
V: TRBV6-2/TRBV6-3

DNA: TGCAGCGTTCAGGCCTATGGCTACACCTTC
CDR3: CSVQAYGYTF
D: .
size: few
J: TRBJ1-2
V: TRBV29-1

DNA: TGTGCCAGCAGCTTATATGAGGGTAGCAATCAGCCCCAGCATTTT
CDR3: CASSLYEGSNQPQHF
D: .
size: many
J: TRBJ1-5
V: TRBV7-6

DNA: TGTGCCAGCAGCGCGGAGAGCGGGAGGGGGACCCAGTACTTC
CDR3: CASSAESGRGTQYF
D: TRBD2
size: few
J: TRBJ2-5
V: TRBV9

DNA: TGTGCCAACACGAAGGAGGGAAGGCCCGGGGAGCTGTTTTTT
CDR3: CANTKEGRPGELFF
D: .
size: .
J: TRBJ2-2
V: TRBV12-3/TRBV12-4

DNA: TGCGCCAGCAGCCAAGACAGGGGGGGCGCGCTGTTTTTT
CDR3: CASSQDRGGALFF
D: TRBD1
size: .
J: TRBJ1-4
V: TRBV4-3

DNA: TGTGCCAGCACCGCACAAGGCGGACAGAACACCGGGGAGCTGTTTTTT
CDR3: CASTAQGGQNTGELFF
D: .
size: .
J: TRBJ2-2
V: TRBV12-3/TRBV12-4

DNA: TGCGCCAGCAGCCAAGGGCGGACAGGGGGAGGCGAGCAGTACTTC
CDR3: CASSQGRTGGGEQYF
D: TRBD1
size: few
J: TRBJ2-7
V: TRBV4-3

DNA: TGTGCCAGCAGCTTTGAGCCCGGACGGTGGGAATGCTGCTACAATGAGCAGTTCTTC
CDR3: CASSFEPGRWECCYNEQFF
D: .
size: once
J: TRBJ2-1
V: TRBV7-2